This T cell receptor beta chain emerged from a study of a mutant IDH1 vaccine in newly diagnosed glioma (dated by TCRdb to the early 2020s). Describing the broader study: In the chemotherapy-containing groups, vaccination started alongside temozolomide cycles, whereas in patients who had radiotherapy alone it started 4-6 weeks after radiotherapy. Of the 25 to 40 patients who were treated, about 62% were male and around 40% were female, and the mean age was around 43 years. Longitudinal TCRB deep sequencing was performed for some 25 treated patients wherever samples were available for exploratory analyses. The week-35 safety follow-up was designated visit V12, and the week-47 end of study was designated visit V13. Peripheral blood was collected at six visits: V03 (baseline), V05, V07, V10, V12 and V13. Prior to enrollment, standard therapy consisting of radiotherapy alone, temozolomide alone, or radiochemotherapy with temozolomide had been administered to patients, with the combination being received by most patients. The study at large found these results: Immune responses induced by the vaccine were seen in approximately 93% of patients across multiple MHC alleles. Changes in the top peripheral T cell clonotypes picked up by TCRB sequencing did not appear to be linked to pseudoprogression. PBMC samples for TCRB deep sequencing were selected based on availability. According to the authors, sample limitations meant that analyses of patient blood samples could not be reproduced.

Explained via the paper, the time point label denotes: week 35, safety follow-up. Each vaccine dose was 300 ug of a 20-mer mutant IDH1 peptide in Montanide, given subcutaneously with topical imiquimod. Eight vaccinations were administered to patients in weeks 1, 3, 5, 7, 11, 15, 19 and 23, corresponding to visits V03 through V10. All donors had newly diagnosed IDH1-mutant astrocytomas of WHO grade 3 or 4 that showed loss of nuclear ATRX. The samples were drawn from NOA16, a multicentre, single-arm, open-label phase I trial in Germany that tested a mutant IDH1 peptide vaccine in humans for the first time. Genomic DNA for TCRB sequencing was extracted from EDTA blood using the DNeasy Blood and Tissue Kit. This clone was detected only once. No antigen is known for it. The record has no base qualities; no much larger clone is one base away. Library creation used the immunoSEQ multiplex PCR assay. Following the manufacturer's protocol, the hsTCRB Kit was used to amplify rearranged TCR beta chain sequences. Sequencing of TCRB libraries was carried out on an Illumina MiSeq. Per the source publication's procedure: The kit vendor's proprietary platform handled demultiplexing, trimming and gene mapping. Here the immuneACCESS table is served through TCRdb, limited to in-frame sequences with V and J called. Missing clones are a known gap in these copies; in checked studies unresolved V genes cover under half, and the rest lacks a known reason. V and J calls and clone size come straight from that table; D and trimming were deduced from the DNA. The sample profile shows tens of thousands of clones; almost 85% of them were found once. The ten top clones hold around 12% of the sample.

According to the germline V gene, CDR1 reads SGHTA and CDR2 reads FQGNSA. Counted from cysteine to phenylalanine, this CDR3 has 13 amino acids. Just the 39-base CDR3 DNA is kept, in frame starting at base 1. V loses 3 bases at its end and J loses 4 bases; junction bases beyond the gene matches: 1. Sequencing was performed on PBMCs, taken from a glioma patient whose treatment included an IDH1 peptide vaccine. This TCR was recovered from a man between 18 and 29 years old with glioma. The chain uses TRBV7-2 and TRBJ1-1, with TRBD1 identical over 8 junction bases. The CDR3 region has the sequence CASSFTGGTEAFF. The nucleotide sequence is TGTGCCAGCAGCTTTACAGGGGGCACTGAAGCTTTCTTT.